The 3 T cell receptor beta chains presented below share a single source sample, sequenced in a study of Ad26.COV2.S vaccination and SARS-CoV-2 variants. Libraries were prepared by immunoSEQ multiplex PCR; TCRdb keeps only in-frame clonotypes and omits some of them. This sample has a few hundred thousand clones, with 90% found just once. As for treatment: roughly 20 received Ad26.COV2.S at low or high dose, single or two shots; about 5 received placebo; per-sample allocation not given. After the first vaccine or placebo injection, samples were drawn on day 63. The sample consisted of peripheral blood, taken in a trial of Ad26.COV2.S vaccine versus placebo. These receptors came from a person aged 18-65 years who received the Ad26.COV2.S COVID-19 vaccine or a placebo.

The chain joins TRBV29-1 to TRBJ2-3, with D perhaps TRBD2 (5 bases). This CDR3 is 15 amino acids long. In germline, CDR1 is SQVTM, CDR2 ANQGSEA. The V gene lost 3 bases and the J gene lost 4 bases, with 17 bases spanning the gap. The DNA for the CDR3 is TGCAGCGTTGACTTCTGGGATGTCGGGGCAGATACGCAGTATTTT. Its translation: CSVDFWDVGADTQYF.

The V call is TRBV27, the J call TRBJ2-3, with TRBD2 matching 10 bases. The CDR3 loop spans 15 amino acids. The germline CDR1 and CDR2 sequences are MNHEY and SMNVEV (reference sequence). V was pared by 7 bases and J by 5 bases, with 9 bases of the junction left unmatched. This CDR3 reads CASIPSGSIRDTQYF. The CDR3 region has the DNA TGTGCCAGCATACCTAGCGGGAGCATTAGAGATACGCAGTATTTT.

The V call is TRBV7-8, the J call TRBJ1-6; D unresolved. Per the germline V gene, CDR1 is SGHVS and CDR2 is FQNEAQ. The CDR3 totals 14 residues. The germline V and J ends were trimmed by 1 base and 10 bases, with 11 bases remaining between them. The DNA of the CDR3 is TGTGCCAGCAGCTTAGGAGGGTGGCAATCACCCCTCCACTTT. Amino acid sequence: CASSLGGWQSPLHF. The variable domain in full, with the rest retrieved from reference TRBV7-8 and TRBJ1-6, is GAGVSQSPRYKVAKRGQDVALRCDPISGHVSLFWYQQALGQGPEFLTYFQNEAQLDKSGLPSDRFFAERPEGSVSTLKIQRTQQEDSAVYLCASSLGGWQSPLHFGNGTRLTVT.